This TCR beta chain was captured by sequencing in a study of blood T cells in healthy people across ages. Combining a sample-barcoded 5' primer with a J-beta primer mix, a second PCR ran for 7 to 11 cycles. Each cDNA was tagged by a template-switch adaptor containing 12 random nucleotides. TCRdb re-analysed the 5' RACE reads in MiXCR, keeping a single row per CDR3 protein. In the table there are roughly 1.6 million distinct CDR3 sequences, about 35% of which are singletons. The CDR3 spans 15 residues. Germline CDR1 reads MNHNS; CDR2 reads SASEGT. Unmatched junction bases numbered 10, after V lost 3 bases and J lost 8 bases.

The sequenced sample was blood. The rearrangement links TRBV6-1 to TRBJ2-1; TRBD2 agrees at 7 bases. The source is a woman in her twenties or thirties in good health. This CDR3 is CASSEILSGDDEQFF. In DNA, the CDR3 is TGTGCCAGCAGTGAGATTTTGAGCGGGGACGATGAGCAGTTCTTC.